These 27 T cell receptor beta chains share one sample of origin, sequenced in a study of blood T cell repertoires in COVID-19. The data were produced by immunoSEQ multiplex PCR, yet TCRdb's version contains in-frame clones alone and is incomplete. This sample yields 120,000 or so clones, of which around three quarters are seen a single time; about 6.8% belongs to the top ten. Sample: peripheral blood. These receptors all stem from a man between 65 and 85 years old with acute or convalescent COVID-19.

The chain joins TRBV4-2 to TRBJ1-6; D is unclear. Germline V gene data show CDR1 as LGHNA and CDR2 as YNFKEQ. Trimming cost V 0 bases and J 7 bases, with 10 bases left between them. This CDR3 has 15 residues. In DNA form, the CDR3 reads TGTGCCAGCAGCCAAGAAGTTTCGCAGAATTCACCCCTCCACTTT. It is translated as CASSQEVSQNSPLHF.

This chain links TRBV5-6 with TRBJ2-1, with 11 bases matching TRBD2. From germline, CDR1 is SGHDT and CDR2 YYEEEE. Losses at the gene ends were 3 bases for V and 10 bases for J; bases not matched to a gene: 9. The CDR3 length is 15 residues. The CDR3 is CASSSGTSGLGEQFF. CDR3 sequence (DNA): TGTGCCAGCAGCTCCGGGACTAGCGGCCTTGGGGAGCAGTTCTTC. Full variable domain (rest looked up from reference TRBV5-6 and TRBJ2-1): DAGVTQSPTHLIKTRGQQVTLRCSPKSGHDTVSWYQQALGQGPQFIFQYYEEEERQRGNFPDRFSGHQFPNYSSELNVNALLLGDSALYLCASSSGTSGLGEQFFGPGTRLTVL.

This sequence joins TRBV7-2 and TRBJ1-5; TRBD1 matches at 9 bases. The CDR3 runs to 16 residues. V trimming: 5 bases; J trimming: 6 bases; junction bases outside the gene matches: 11. CDR1 and CDR2 from the germline V gene are SGHTA and FQGNSA. The DNA of the CDR3 is TGTGCCAGCAGCCTCCTCGGACAGGGGATTGGTCAGCCCCAGCATTTT. Protein: CASSLLGQGIGQPQHF.

The J gene is TRBJ2-1, the V gene TRBV6-5; the D gene is possibly TRBD2 (6 bases). V lost 4 bases to trimming and J lost 9 bases, with 13 bases between them. The CDR3 has 13 amino acids. From germline, CDR1 is MNHEY and CDR2 SVGAGI. In nucleotides, the CDR3 is TGTGCCAGCAGTTCCGGGCCGGGACTTGAGCAGTTCTTC. Protein product: CASSSGPGLEQFF.

This chain uses TRBV6-5 with TRBJ1-5, with TRBD1 as a possible D gene (5 bases). CDR3 length equals 15 residues. Per the germline V gene, CDR1 is MNHEY and CDR2 is SVGAGI. The V gene lost 4 bases and the J gene lost 0 bases, with 10 bases spanning the gap. CDR3: CASSLGGVSNQPQHF. CDR3 nucleotides: TGTGCCAGCAGTTTGGGAGGGGTTAGCAATCAGCCCCAGCATTTT.

The chain combines TRBV18 with TRBJ1-1; D not resolved. The CDR3 loop spans 12 amino acids. Trimming removed 3 bases from V and 2 bases from J, with 4 bases in between. Looked up from germline, CDR1 is KGHSH and CDR2 is LQKENI. DNA of the CDR3: TGTGCCAGCTCACCTAGTAACACTGAAGCTTTCTTT. Residues: CASSPSNTEAFF.

The chain is built from TRBV7-9 and TRBJ2-3; perhaps TRBD2 as D (5 bases). Germline-derived CDR1 and CDR2 are SEHNR and FQNEAQ (reference sequence). V was clipped by 5 bases and J by 5 bases, with 23 bases between them. This CDR3 comprises 17 residues. The CDR3: CASSHPMRELLVDTQYF. In DNA form, the CDR3 reads TGTGCCAGCAGCCATCCCATGAGGGAGCTGCTAGTAGATACGCAGTATTTT.

This chain links TRBV2 with TRBJ1-2, with D possibly being TRBD1 (5 bases). This CDR3 is 16 amino acids long. From germline, CDR1 is SNHLY and CDR2 FYNNEI. V was pared by 6 bases and J by 8 bases, with 25 bases between. The CDR3 region has the DNA TGTGCCAGCAGCGGAGGGACTTCAAACCCCTACGAAGGCTACACCTTC. Protein: CASSGGTSNPYEGYTF.

The chain is built from TRBV7-2 and TRBJ1-5; D perhaps matches TRBD1 (5 bases). V lost 1 base, J lost 4 bases, and 11 bases lay in between. CDR3 size: 15 residues. Germline CDR1 SGHTA, CDR2 FQGNSA. The CDR3 spells CASSLVGQGNQPQHF. DNA of the CDR3: TGTGCCAGCAGCTTAGTTGGACAAGGGAATCAGCCCCAGCATTTT.

This chain joins TRBV28 and TRBJ1-5, with 8 nucleotides matching TRBD1. V trimming: 4 bases; J trimming: 0 bases; junction bases outside the gene matches: 8. Germline CDR1 is MDHEN and CDR2 is SYDVKM. This CDR3 region has 17 residues. CDR3 protein: CASSSSGGWYSNQPQHF. The CDR3 bases are TGTGCCAGCAGTTCCTCAGGGGGCTGGTATAGCAATCAGCCCCAGCATTTT.

This rearrangement joins TRBV5-1 to TRBJ1-4; 9 bases fit TRBD1. The germline V gene encodes CDR1 SGHRS and CDR2 YFSETQ. The CDR3 has 15 amino acids. Trimming at V came to 0 bases and at J to 8 bases, leaving 5 bases not matched to a gene. The CDR3 DNA is TGCGCCAGCAGCTTGGTGGGACAGGGCGGAGAAAAACTGTTTTTT. Translating it yields CASSLVGQGGEKLFF. The variable domain in full, completed from reference TRBV5-1 and TRBJ1-4, reads KAGVTQTPRYLIKTRGQQVTLSCSPISGHRSVSWYQQTPGQGLQFLFEYFSETQRNKGNFPGRFSGRQFSNSRSEMNVSTLELGDSALYLCASSLVGQGGEKLFFGSGTQLSVL.

V usage is TRBV2 and J usage is TRBJ2-7; no clear D. Between the trimmed V and J ends, which lost 7 bases and 3 bases, there was a span of 16 bases. The CDR3 consists of 14 residues. Looked up from germline, CDR1 is SNHLY and CDR2 is FYNNEI. In nucleotides, the CDR3 is TGTGCCAGCAATCGAGACCTAGGCTACTACGAGCAGTACTTC. It encodes CASNRDLGYYEQYF.

The CDR3: CASSLGRGNGYTF. The CDR3 nucleotides are TGTGCCAGCAGCTTAGGTAGGGGTAATGGCTACACCTTC. The rearrangement uses TRBV11-1 and TRBJ1-2; D might be TRBD1 (5 bases). Germline loops: CDR1 SGHAT, CDR2 FQDESV (reference sequence). V shed 1 base and J shed 6 bases, with 9 bases lying between them. This CDR3 has 13 residues. Supplemented by reference TRBV11-1 and TRBJ1-2, the full variable domain reads EAEVAQSPRYKITEKSQAVAFWCDPISGHATLYWYRQILGQGPELLVQFQDESVVDDSQLPKDRFSAERLKGVDSTLKIQPAELGDSAMYLCASSLGRGNGYTFGSGTRLTVV.

This chain joins TRBV21-1 and TRBJ1-2. TRBV21-1 is a listed pseudogene. This CDR3 has 13 residues. CDR3 loop: CASSKVTTYGYTF. The CDR3 DNA is TGTGCCAGCAGCAAAGTAACTACCTATGGCTACACCTTC.

The CDR3 region has the DNA TGTGCCAGCAGCGTGACAGGGTTGGCAGATACGCAGTATTTT. Translated, it gives CASSVTGLADTQYF. V and J are TRBV9 and TRBJ2-3; 7 nucleotides line up with TRBD1. CDR1 SGDLS and CDR2 YYNGEE come from the germline V gene. The CDR3 sequence is 14 residues long. V trimming: 2 bases; J trimming: 4 bases; junction bases outside the gene matches: 4.

V gene TRBV5-1 combines with J gene TRBJ2-1; 7 bases match TRBD1. V dropped 2 bases and J dropped 8; count of bases not matched to a gene: 10. This CDR3 spans 15 amino acids. Germline V gene data show CDR1 as SGHRS and CDR2 as YFSETQ. This CDR3 reads CASSLDLQGRDEQFF. CDR3 sequence (DNA): TGCGCCAGCAGCTTAGACCTACAGGGGCGGGATGAGCAGTTCTTC.

This clone was detected once. The chain links TRBV28 to TRBJ1-5, with 10 positions matching TRBD1. Germline assignment: CDR1 MDHEN and CDR2 SYDVKM. This CDR3 contains 14 residues. The V and J ends lost 7 bases and 5 bases, in that order; junction bases with no gene match: 5. The CDR3 here is CASNPTGGYQPQHF. CDR3 bases: TGTGCCAGCAACCCGACAGGGGGCTATCAGCCCCAGCATTTT.

The count of this clone is one. The genes are TRBV5-1 and TRBJ2-5, with a possible D match to TRBD1 (6 bases). The CDR3 spans 15 residues. V gave up 2 bases and J gave up 3 bases, with 14 bases separating them. The germline CDR1 and CDR2 sequences are SGHRS and YFSETQ. The CDR3 is CASSFSARTEETQYF. CDR3 DNA: TGCGCCAGCAGCTTCTCCGCTAGGACAGAAGAGACCCAGTACTTC.

The chain links TRBV13 to TRBJ1-2; D might be TRBD1 (6 bases). V lost 0 bases and J lost 2, with 13 bases in between. The CDR3 contains 16 residues. Germline CDR1 reads PRHDT; CDR2 reads FYEKMQ (reference sequence). CDR3 protein: CASSLGAGGSNYGYTF. The CDR3 nucleotides are TGTGCCAGCAGCTTAGGGGCGGGGGGCTCAAACTATGGCTACACCTTC.

This clone was picked up a small number of times. This rearrangement joins TRBV5-4 to TRBJ1-2; maybe TRBD1 (5 bases). Per germline, CDR1 SGHNT and CDR2 YYREEE (reference sequence). Trimming shortened V by 1 base and J by 5 bases, and 9 bases separated the two germline ends. The CDR3 spans 13 residues. Here the CDR3 DNA reads TGTGCCAGCAGCTTGAGGGGCAGGTATGGCTACACCTTC. Amino acid sequence: CASSLRGRYGYTF.

The V call is TRBV3-1 (or the pseudogene TRBV3-2), the J call TRBJ2-7; TRBD2 matches at 12 bases. The CDR3 has 15 amino acids. After removal of 1 base from V and 6 bases from J, the junction contained 4 bases not matched to a gene. The germline CDR1 and CDR2 sequences are LGHDT and YNNKEL (reference sequence). As DNA, the CDR3 is TGTGCCAGCAGCCAAGGGACTAGCGGGAATCGCGAGCAGTACTTC. As protein: CASSQGTSGNREQYF.

The rearrangement uses TRBV6-5 and TRBJ2-7, with 10 positions matching TRBD2. V was clipped by 4 bases and J by 5 bases; unmatched bases: 8. Germline CDR1 reads MNHEY; CDR2 reads SVGAGI. This CDR3 spans 15 amino acids. The CDR3 region has the DNA TGTGCCAGCAGTTCCCCCGCTAGCGGGAGCAACGAGCAGTACTTC. Translating gives CASSSPASGSNEQYF.

The V and J genes are TRBV19 and TRBJ1-5, with unresolved D. With 4 bases removed from V and 6 bases from J, the gap between germline ends came to 13 bases. The CDR3 is made up of 14 amino acids. CDR1 LNHDA and CDR2 SQIVND come from the germline V gene (reference sequence). CDR3 protein: CASSTREVGQPQHF. CDR3 bases: TGTGCCAGTAGTACCCGGGAAGTAGGTCAGCCCCAGCATTTT.

The V and J genes are TRBV19 and TRBJ1-5; maybe TRBD1 (5 bases). Germline V gene lookup returns CDR1 LNHDA and CDR2 SQIVND (reference sequence). The CDR3 consists of 15 residues. Trimming removed 5 bases at V and 3 bases at J, with 14 bases between. CDR3 coding DNA: TGTGCCAGTAGTCAAATGGGGGGGAACAATCAGCCCCAGCATTTT. It codes for CASSQMGGNNQPQHF.

The chain combines TRBV7-9 with TRBJ2-1; 7 bases match TRBD2. Germline values: CDR1 SEHNR, CDR2 FQNEAQ (reference sequence). The CDR3 is 18 amino acids. The ends lost 6 bases at V and 3 bases at J; junction bases unmatched: 17. CDR3 region: CASRGPGASGQYYNEQFF. The CDR3 DNA reads TGTGCCAGCAGAGGCCCCGGGGCTAGCGGTCAATACTACAATGAGCAGTTCTTC.

The chain joins TRBV4-1 to TRBJ1-1; tentatively, D is TRBD1 (6 bases). V lost 0 bases, J lost 11 bases, and 19 bases lay in between. Germline values: CDR1 MGHRA, CDR2 YSYEKL. CDR3 size: 15 residues. The CDR3 DNA reads TGCGCCAGCAGCCAAGAACCCAACAGGGCAAGAGGCGCTTTCTTT. Protein product: CASSQEPNRARGAFF.

The chain employs TRBV28 and TRBJ1-4, with D uncertain. CDR3 size: 14 residues. Germline CDR1 MDHEN, CDR2 SYDVKM. Trimming removed 3 bases at V and 4 bases at J, with 9 bases between. The CDR3 protein is CASSFGGFNEKLFF. The CDR3 nucleotides are TGTGCCAGCAGTTTCGGCGGATTTAATGAAAAACTGTTTTTT.